Listed below are T cell receptor beta chains from one sample, sequenced in a study of blood T cell repertoires in COVID-19. TCRdb's table, derived via immunoSEQ multiplex PCR, lists solely in-frame clones and lacks some. The sample gives hundreds of thousands of clones, 88% of which show up once; roughly 4% is in the top ten. The sequenced sample was peripheral blood. Source of these receptors: a woman in her 50s with active or convalescent COVID-19. Each CDR3 is given with its conserved first and last residue. A D gene is named only where the DNA matches it firmly. Not every row has a clone size; where given, it reads once, few, many or a size class.

J gene: TRBJ1-5; V gene: TRBV6-2/TRBV6-3; D gene: TRBD1; clone size: NA; CDR3 DNA: TGTGCCAGCAGTTACACAGACAGGGCGAATCAGCCCCAGCATTTT; CDR3 protein: CASSYTDRANQPQHF
J gene: TRBJ1-2; V gene: TRBV18; D gene: NA; clone size: NA; CDR3 DNA: TGTGCCAGCTCACCACCGACCGCAGGGTACGGTGGCTACACCTTC; CDR3 protein: CASSPPTAGYGGYTF
J gene: TRBJ1-2; V gene: TRBV3-1/TRBV3-2; D gene: NA; clone size: NA; CDR3 DNA: TGTGCCAGCAGCCAAGATTTGGGGAGGCGAGGGGGCTACACCTTC; CDR3 protein: CASSQDLGRRGGYTF
J gene: TRBJ1-3; V gene: TRBV7-2; D gene: TRBD1; clone size: NA; CDR3 DNA: TGTGCCAGCAGCTTAGCGACAGGGTATGGAAACACCATATATTTT; CDR3 protein: CASSLATGYGNTIYF
J gene: TRBJ1-2; V gene: TRBV6-5; D gene: NA; clone size: NA; CDR3 DNA: TGTGCCAGCAGAAGAGAGTCTGGCTACACCTTC; CDR3 protein: CASRRESGYTF
J gene: TRBJ2-3; V gene: TRBV9; D gene: TRBD2; clone size: NA; CDR3 DNA: TGTGCCAGCAGCGAAATAGCGGGAGGGCGTCGAGATACGCAGTATTTT; CDR3 protein: CASSEIAGGRRDTQYF
J gene: TRBJ2-7; V gene: TRBV3-1/TRBV3-2; D gene: TRBD1; clone size: NA; CDR3 DNA: TGTGCCAGCACCCTAGGTGGGACAGGGGCCTACGAGCAGTACTTC; CDR3 protein: CASTLGGTGAYEQYF
J gene: TRBJ1-2; V gene: TRBV20-1; D gene: TRBD1; clone size: NA; CDR3 DNA: TGCAGTGCTAGTTCCAGAGGACAGGGGGACTATGGCTACACCTTC; CDR3 protein: CSASSRGQGDYGYTF
J gene: TRBJ2-7; V gene: TRBV28; D gene: TRBD2; clone size: NA; CDR3 DNA: TGTGCCAGCATTGCCGCTAGCGGCTATTCCTACGAGCAGTACTTC; CDR3 protein: CASIAASGYSYEQYF
J gene: TRBJ2-1; V gene: TRBV30; D gene: TRBD2; clone size: NA; CDR3 DNA: TGTGCCTGGAGTGGGACTAGCGGGGTGTACAATGAGCAGTTCTTC; CDR3 protein: CAWSGTSGVYNEQFF
J gene: TRBJ1-5; V gene: TRBV13; D gene: TRBD1; clone size: NA; CDR3 DNA: TGTGCCAGCAGCGGGCAGGGGGTGCCGCCCCAGCATTTT; CDR3 protein: CASSGQGVPPQHF
J gene: TRBJ1-6; V gene: TRBV30; D gene: NA; clone size: NA; CDR3 DNA: TGTGCCTGGAGTCAACACGAAACCCTCCACTTT; CDR3 protein: CAWSQHETLHF
J gene: TRBJ1-4; V gene: TRBV28; D gene: NA; clone size: NA; CDR3 DNA: TGTGCCAGCAGTTTAATTAGAGGCCTTAATGAAAAACTGTTTTTT; CDR3 protein: CASSLIRGLNEKLFF
J gene: TRBJ2-6; V gene: TRBV4-3; D gene: NA; clone size: NA; CDR3 DNA: TGCGCCAGCAGCCAAGATGGGCAGGGCTTCTCCTCTGGGGCCAACGTCCTGACTTTC; CDR3 protein: CASSQDGQGFSSGANVLTF
J gene: TRBJ2-3; V gene: TRBV27; D gene: NA; clone size: NA; CDR3 DNA: TGTGCCAGCAGTTTAATGGAGAGGGATACGCAGTATTTT; CDR3 protein: CASSLMERDTQYF
J gene: TRBJ1-1; V gene: TRBV11-3; D gene: TRBD1; clone size: NA; CDR3 DNA: TGTGCCAGCCAGGGACAGCCGAACACTGAAGCTTTCTTT; CDR3 protein: CASQGQPNTEAFF
J gene: TRBJ2-1; V gene: TRBV10-3; D gene: NA; clone size: NA; CDR3 DNA: TGTGCCATCAGTGAGTCTGGGGGCTACCTATACCCATACAATGAGCAGTTCTTC; CDR3 protein: CAISESGGYLYPYNEQFF
J gene: TRBJ2-5; V gene: TRBV6-2/TRBV6-3; D gene: TRBD2; clone size: NA; CDR3 DNA: TGTGCCAGCAGTTACCAAGCGGGGGGCCAAGAGACCCAGTACTTC; CDR3 protein: CASSYQAGGQETQYF
J gene: TRBJ2-1; V gene: TRBV6-2/TRBV6-3; D gene: NA; clone size: NA; CDR3 DNA: TGTGCCAGCAGTTACCATAAAGGGGGGGTCTACAATGAGCAGTTCTTC; CDR3 protein: CASSYHKGGVYNEQFF
J gene: TRBJ1-4; V gene: TRBV10-3; D gene: TRBD1; clone size: NA; CDR3 DNA: TGTGCCATCAGTGAGTCGTCGGGACAGCATAATGAAAAACTGTTTTTT; CDR3 protein: CAISESSGQHNEKLFF
J gene: TRBJ2-1; V gene: TRBV5-1; D gene: TRBD2; clone size: NA; CDR3 DNA: TGCGCCAGCAGCTTCCCCTCTAGCGGGAGGGCAGATGAGCAGTTCTTC; CDR3 protein: CASSFPSSGRADEQFF
J gene: TRBJ1-1; V gene: TRBV10-3; D gene: TRBD1; clone size: NA; CDR3 DNA: TGTGCCACCCAGAACAGGGGGAGTGCTGAAGCTTTCTTT; CDR3 protein: CATQNRGSAEAFF
J gene: TRBJ1-6; V gene: TRBV7-2; D gene: NA; clone size: few; CDR3 DNA: TGTGCCAGCAGGCATACCTCTACACCCCTCCACTTT; CDR3 protein: CASRHTSTPLHF
J gene: TRBJ2-7; V gene: TRBV28; D gene: TRBD1; clone size: NA; CDR3 DNA: TGTGCCAGCACCGGGACAGCCTCCCCTGAGCAGTACTTC; CDR3 protein: CASTGTASPEQYF
J gene: TRBJ1-2; V gene: TRBV5-1; D gene: NA; clone size: NA; CDR3 DNA: TGCGCCAGCAGTCCTATTCTCGAGGGGGTTGGCTACACCTTC; CDR3 protein: CASSPILEGVGYTF
J gene: TRBJ1-1; V gene: TRBV14; D gene: NA; clone size: NA; CDR3 DNA: TGTGCCAGCAGCCATCTCGGGACTTCAGAAGCTTTCTTT; CDR3 protein: CASSHLGTSEAFF
J gene: TRBJ2-7; V gene: TRBV5-8; D gene: TRBD1; clone size: NA; CDR3 DNA: TGTGCCAGCAGCTTCACGACAGGGTCAAGTTCCTACGAGCAGTACTTC; CDR3 protein: CASSFTTGSSSYEQYF
J gene: TRBJ1-6; V gene: TRBV5-1; D gene: NA; clone size: few; CDR3 DNA: TGCGCCAGCAGCTTAGGGGAAAACTCACCCCTCCACTTT; CDR3 protein: CASSLGENSPLHF
J gene: TRBJ2-6; V gene: TRBV18; D gene: NA; clone size: NA; CDR3 DNA: TGTGCCAGCTCACCACTGGTCAGGCCTGGGGCCAACGTCCTGACTTTC; CDR3 protein: CASSPLVRPGANVLTF
J gene: TRBJ2-1; V gene: TRBV28; D gene: TRBD2; clone size: NA; CDR3 DNA: TGTGCCAGCAGTTACCTCGGGACTAGCGGATACAACAATGAGCAGTTCTTC; CDR3 protein: CASSYLGTSGYNNEQFF
J gene: TRBJ1-1; V gene: TRBV5-1; D gene: NA; clone size: few; CDR3 DNA: TGCGCCAGCTTCCGGGACACCCTGAACACTGAAGCTTTCTTT; CDR3 protein: CASFRDTLNTEAFF
J gene: TRBJ1-2; V gene: TRBV27; D gene: NA; clone size: NA; CDR3 DNA: TGTGCCAGCAGCCCGGGGTTATCAGGGGCTCTCCCCGGCTACACCTTC; CDR3 protein: CASSPGLSGALPGYTF
J gene: TRBJ1-6; V gene: TRBV15; D gene: TRBD1; clone size: NA; CDR3 DNA: TGTGCCACCAGCAGAGATACGGGGCAGGGGGGATCACCCCTCCACTTT; CDR3 protein: CATSRDTGQGGSPLHF
J gene: TRBJ2-2; V gene: TRBV24-1; D gene: NA; clone size: NA; CDR3 DNA: TGTGCCACCACAGGGGTGGGCACCGGGGAGCTGTTTTTT; CDR3 protein: CATTGVGTGELFF
J gene: TRBJ1-3; V gene: TRBV5-6; D gene: TRBD1; clone size: once; CDR3 DNA: TGTGCCAGCAGCTTTGGGGCGACAGGGGCTGGTGGAAACACCATATATTTT; CDR3 protein: CASSFGATGAGGNTIYF
J gene: TRBJ1-1; V gene: TRBV10-3; D gene: NA; clone size: NA; CDR3 DNA: TGTGCCATCAGTGTTGCAGGGGCTAACACTGAAGCTTTCTTT; CDR3 protein: CAISVAGANTEAFF
J gene: TRBJ2-7; V gene: TRBV5-1; D gene: TRBD1; clone size: NA; CDR3 DNA: TGCGCCAGCAGCCAAAAAGGGGGCGCGGGCCGCGAGCAGTACTTC; CDR3 protein: CASSQKGGAGREQYF
J gene: TRBJ1-2; V gene: TRBV10-3; D gene: TRBD1; clone size: once; CDR3 DNA: TGTGCCATCAGCCCCGGGACAGGTTATGGCTACACCTTC; CDR3 protein: CAISPGTGYGYTF
J gene: TRBJ2-5; V gene: TRBV3-1/TRBV3-2; D gene: TRBD2; clone size: NA; CDR3 DNA: TGTGCCAGCAGCCAAAGTCCAGCGGGAGTAGGAAGAAAGACCCAGTACTTC; CDR3 protein: CASSQSPAGVGRKTQYF
J gene: TRBJ2-7; V gene: TRBV7-7; D gene: NA; clone size: NA; CDR3 DNA: TGTGCTAGCAGCTTAGGCGACGGTAGCTCCTACGAACAGTACTTC; CDR3 protein: CASSLGDGSSYEQYF
J gene: TRBJ1-2; V gene: TRBV5-1; D gene: NA; clone size: few; CDR3 DNA: TGCGCCAGCAGTCAGGGGCGTGGGATCGCCAACTATGGCTACACCTTC; CDR3 protein: CASSQGRGIANYGYTF
J gene: TRBJ2-1; V gene: TRBV5-4; D gene: NA; clone size: NA; CDR3 DNA: TGTGCCAGCAGCTTGGACAGTCGGAATGAGCAGTTCTTC; CDR3 protein: CASSLDSRNEQFF
J gene: TRBJ1-1; V gene: TRBV19; D gene: NA; clone size: NA; CDR3 DNA: TGTGCCAGTAGTATAGCGGTGCCGGACACTGAAGCTTTCTTT; CDR3 protein: CASSIAVPDTEAFF
J gene: TRBJ1-4; V gene: TRBV2; D gene: NA; clone size: NA; CDR3 DNA: TGTGCCAGCCACCGGGAGGTGGGGGCGGGGGAAAAACTGTTTTTT; CDR3 protein: CASHREVGAGEKLFF
J gene: TRBJ2-3; V gene: TRBV10-3; D gene: NA; clone size: once; CDR3 DNA: TGTGCCATCAGGGTGGGCGGGACCAGCACAGATACGCAGTATTTT; CDR3 protein: CAIRVGGTSTDTQYF
J gene: TRBJ1-5; V gene: TRBV19; D gene: TRBD1; clone size: NA; CDR3 DNA: TGTGCCAGTAGGGGACCGGCCGGGACAGCCCCCTCCTTCCAGCATTTT; CDR3 protein: CASRGPAGTAPSFQHF
J gene: TRBJ1-2; V gene: TRBV3-1/TRBV3-2; D gene: TRBD1; clone size: NA; CDR3 DNA: TGTGCCAGCAGCCAAGGGTCATGGGGAGCAGGGGGCGTGAGCGGCTACACCTTC; CDR3 protein: CASSQGSWGAGGVSGYTF
J gene: TRBJ1-2; V gene: TRBV6-2/TRBV6-3; D gene: NA; clone size: NA; CDR3 DNA: TGTGCCAGCAGTTACCCCAGGGGCTACACCTTC; CDR3 protein: CASSYPRGYTF
J gene: TRBJ2-7; V gene: TRBV6-5; D gene: NA; clone size: NA; CDR3 DNA: TGTGCCAGCAGTCCGTCACAGATTTCCTACGAGCAGTACTTC; CDR3 protein: CASSPSQISYEQYF
J gene: TRBJ1-2; V gene: TRBV5-4; D gene: NA; clone size: NA; CDR3 DNA: TGTGCCAGCAGCTTGGTTGGGGGCCGGAATGGCTACACCTTC; CDR3 protein: CASSLVGGRNGYTF
J gene: TRBJ2-5; V gene: TRBV15; D gene: TRBD1; clone size: NA; CDR3 DNA: TGTGCCACCAGCAGAGCGGCGGGACAGGGCTCGGAGACCCAGTACTTC; CDR3 protein: CATSRAAGQGSETQYF
J gene: TRBJ2-7; V gene: TRBV29-1; D gene: NA; clone size: few; CDR3 DNA: TGCAGCGTGGGTCGGGGAAACTACGAGCAGTACTTC; CDR3 protein: CSVGRGNYEQYF
J gene: TRBJ2-7; V gene: TRBV19; D gene: TRBD2; clone size: NA; CDR3 DNA: TGTGCCAGTAATTCCGCGACTAGCGGGACCTACGAGCAGTACTTC; CDR3 protein: CASNSATSGTYEQYF
J gene: TRBJ1-2; V gene: TRBV19; D gene: NA; clone size: NA; CDR3 DNA: TGTGCCAGTAGTCCCACCGACAGGTATGGCTACACCTTC; CDR3 protein: CASSPTDRYGYTF
J gene: TRBJ2-2; V gene: TRBV7-6; D gene: TRBD1; clone size: NA; CDR3 DNA: TGTGCCAGCAGTTTAGGACAGGGGGTGAAGGCCGGGGAGCTGTTTTTT; CDR3 protein: CASSLGQGVKAGELFF
J gene: TRBJ2-3; V gene: TRBV19; D gene: NA; clone size: NA; CDR3 DNA: TGTGCCAGTCGCTTGGGGGGACAGCTAAGAGATACGCAGTATTTT; CDR3 protein: CASRLGGQLRDTQYF
J gene: TRBJ1-4; V gene: TRBV6-5; D gene: NA; clone size: NA; CDR3 DNA: TGTGCCAGCAGTTACTCCGGGGAAAAACTGTTTTTT; CDR3 protein: CASSYSGEKLFF